Included here is one T cell receptor beta chain sequence, with context. The record originates from a study of blood T cell repertoires in COVID-19. Method: immunoSEQ multiplex PCR; TCRdb's copy keeps in-frame clones and lacks some. Of some 240,000 clones in the sample, 80% to 90% were seen once. Trimming left V 3 bases short and J 3 bases short, with 11 bases between. The CDR3 totals 14 residues. Germline V CDR1 and CDR2: LGHNA, YSLEER. This sequence was found in a woman in her thirties or forties who had been exposed to COVID-19. The chain employs TRBV4-3 and TRBJ1-1; D is ambiguous. The sequencing input was PBMCs or T cells enriched from blood (not recorded which). For the CDR3, the DNA is TGCGCCAGCAGCCATATTCTGGGAGACACTGAAGCTTTCTTT. Translation gives CASSHILGDTEAFF.